This passage covers 10 T cell receptor beta chains from one sample sequenced in a study of identical twins. TCRdb re-derived calls from the 5' RACE reads in MiXCR, one entry per CDR3 protein. The data show 300,000 to 400,000 distinct CDR3 sequences, 12% seen once. The same specimen was also included in a second study, on yellow fever vaccine responses in identical twins.

Sequenced material: CD8+ T cells sorted from blood. All receptors come from a woman in her late teens or twenties in good health.

This clonotype was counted at least ten times. The chain links TRBV3-1 to TRBJ2-1, with TRBD1 identical over 7 bases. There are 18 residues in the CDR3. Trimming at V came to 5 bases and at J to 7 bases, leaving 20 bases not matched to a gene. The germline V gene encodes CDR1 LGHDT and CDR2 YNNKEL (reference sequence). CDR3 protein: CASSSTLTRQGDKNEQFF. The CDR3 DNA reads as TGTGCCAGCAGCTCCACATTAACCCGACAGGGTGATAAGAATGAGCAGTTCTTC.

This clonotype appeared a few times. The V and J genes are TRBV6-5 and TRBJ1-2; 9 nucleotides align to TRBD1. CDR1 is MNHEY and CDR2 is SVGAGI in the germline V gene. The length of the CDR3 is 16 residues. The V segment lost 2 bases and the J segment 4 bases; nucleotides outside the gene matches: 8. The CDR3 is CASSYANRGHGYGYTF. The CDR3 DNA reads as TGTGCCAGCAGTTACGCCAACAGGGGGCACGGCTATGGCTACACCTTC.

This clonotype was observed a handful of times. The chain combines TRBV6-5 with TRBJ2-1, with D tentatively TRBD2 (6 bases). V was shortened by 2 bases and J by 1 base, with 9 bases between the two germline ends. There are 15 residues in the CDR3. Germline CDR1 reads MNHEY; CDR2 reads SVGAGI. DNA for the CDR3: TGTGCCAGCAGTTACACGGGGGATTCCTACAATGAGCAGTTCTTC. It is translated as CASSYTGDSYNEQFF.

Note on this clonotype: A clone one base away is much larger, so this may be a read error. The rearrangement links TRBV5-1 to TRBJ2-7; the D gene is possibly TRBD1 (5 bases). Germline CDR1 is SGHRS and CDR2 is YFSETQ. V dropped 4 bases and J dropped 5 bases, with 13 bases sitting between them. This CDR3 has 13 residues. In DNA form, the CDR3 reads TGCGCCAGCAGCCACAGGCGTTGGGACGAGCAGTACTTC. Protein: CASSHRRWDEQYF.

A few counts support this clonotype. The chain combines TRBV10-3 with TRBJ1-1; 7 positions match TRBD1. This CDR3 is 16 amino acids long. The V segment lost 2 bases and the J segment 0 bases; nucleotides outside the gene matches: 6. Germline CDR1 is ENHRY and CDR2 is SYGVKD. CDR3 in amino acids: CAISEGGGRMNTEAFF. Written as DNA, the CDR3 is TGTGCCATCAGTGAGGGAGGGGGCAGGATGAACACTGAAGCTTTCTTT.

This clonotype has at least ten counts. V gene TRBV29-1 combines with J gene TRBJ2-7, with TRBD1 identical over 7 bases. This CDR3 spans 18 amino acids. V trimming: 0 bases; J trimming: 4 bases; junction bases outside the gene matches: 18. Germline CDR1 SQVTM, CDR2 ANQGSEA. CDR3 protein: CSVEDRSPRQGRQYEQYF. CDR3 in DNA: TGCAGCGTTGAAGATCGATCCCCGAGACAGGGCCGGCAATACGAGCAGTACTTC.

This rearrangement joins TRBV20-1 to TRBJ1-1; D is perhaps TRBD1 (6 bases). Germline lookup yields CDR1 DFQATT and CDR2 SNEGSKA (reference sequence). This CDR3 has 14 residues. The V gene lost 1 base and the J gene lost 10 bases, with 19 bases spanning the gap. The CDR3 is CSARGRANSGAAFF. DNA of the CDR3: TGCAGTGCTAGAGGGAGGGCCAACTCGGGGGCAGCTTTCTTT.

This clonotype was seen many times. The V and J genes are TRBV6-5 and TRBJ2-7; 10 nucleotides align to TRBD2. Germline-derived CDR1 and CDR2 are MNHEY and SVGAGI. The CDR3 consists of 16 residues. The V and J ends lost 0 bases and 4 bases, in that order; junction bases with no gene match: 6. CDR3 in amino acids: CASSYSVLAGIYEQYF. In DNA form, the CDR3 reads TGTGCCAGCAGTTACTCGGTACTAGCGGGAATATACGAGCAGTACTTC.

The chain recombines TRBV4-1 with TRBJ2-5, with 10 bases matching TRBD2. This CDR3 comprises 16 residues. Germline CDR1 is MGHRA and CDR2 is YSYEKL. After removal of 0 bases from V and 4 bases from J, the junction contained 5 bases not matched to a gene. CDR3 nucleotides: TGCGCCAGCAGCCAAGATCTATCTAGCGGGGGAGAGACCCAGTACTTC. It codes for CASSQDLSSGGETQYF.

This chain links TRBV5-1 with TRBJ2-5; 8 positions agree with TRBD2. The germline gives CDR1 SGHRS, CDR2 YFSETQ. Trimming at V came to 1 base and at J to 1 base, leaving 3 bases not matched to a gene. The CDR3 has 15 residues. The CDR3 here is CASSLFSGTQETQYF. For the CDR3, the DNA is TGCGCCAGCAGCTTGTTTAGCGGGACCCAAGAGACCCAGTACTTC.